The 18 T cell receptor beta chains in this list originate from one sample, sequenced in a study of blood T cell repertoires in COVID-19. Produced via immunoSEQ multiplex PCR; TCRdb's table is partial and in-frame only. Of tens of thousands of clones in the sample, roughly 89% were seen once. Input material: peripheral blood. The source of these receptors is a man over 45 with acute or convalescent COVID-19.

In its sample, this clone was seen a few times. The CDR3 loop reads CASSQGRGGAFF. DNA of the CDR3: TGCGCCAGCAGCCAAGGACGGGGGGGTGCTTTCTTT. This sequence joins TRBV4-3 and TRBJ1-1; a weak D match, TRBD1 (5 bases). The germline V and J ends were trimmed by 1 base and 11 bases, with 11 bases remaining between them. Germline CDR1 and CDR2: LGHNA and YSLEER. This CDR3 has 12 amino acids.

The CDR3 is CASSLDSGYNTGELFF. The CDR3 DNA sequence: TGTGCCAGCAGCTTAGATTCGGGGTACAACACCGGGGAGCTGTTTTTT. The rearrangement joins TRBV7-7 to TRBJ2-2, with a weak D call TRBD2 (5 bases). Germline V gene data show CDR1 as SSHAT and CDR2 as FNYEAQ (reference sequence). The V gene lost 1 base and the J gene lost 2 bases, with 11 bases spanning the gap. The CDR3 has 16 residues. The full variable domain, with the rest looked up from reference TRBV7-7 and TRBJ2-2, is GAGVSQSPRYKVTKRGQDVTLRCDPISSHATLYWYQQALGQGPEFLTYFNYEAQPDKSGLPSDRFSAERPEGSISTLTIQRTEQRDSAMYRCASSLDSGYNTGELFFGEGSRLTVL.

The CDR3 loop is CASSSRPGGDTGELFF. The CDR3 DNA follows: TGTGCCAGCAGCTCCCGCCCCGGGGGGGACACCGGGGAGCTGTTTTTT. The V and J genes are TRBV7-6 and TRBJ2-2; 8 nucleotides agree with TRBD2. CDR3 length: 16 residues. The junction had 7 bases not matched to a gene; V was cut back by 4 bases and J by 3 bases. The germline V gene has CDR1 SGHVS and CDR2 FNYEAQ.

The chain couples TRBV7-2 to TRBJ2-1, with D maybe TRBD1 (6 bases). The CDR3 spans 16 residues. Trimming stripped 4 bases from V and 4 bases from J, with 17 bases between. Germline lookup yields CDR1 SGHTA and CDR2 FQGNSA. The CDR3 coding sequence is TGTGCCAGCAGCTCTATCGGGTACAGGGAGTACAATGAGCAGTTCTTC. It encodes CASSSIGYREYNEQFF.

This clone appeared a few times. This chain joins TRBV7-2 and TRBJ2-2; unclear D gene. The CDR3 is 15 amino acids. Per the germline V gene, CDR1 is SGHTA and CDR2 is FQGNSA. V was clipped by 3 bases and J by 6 bases, with 14 bases between them. The CDR3 DNA reads TGTGCCAGCAGCTTGGGCCAGGTGATATCCGGGGAGCTGTTTTTT. Its translation: CASSLGQVISGELFF.

V is TRBV7-2 and J is TRBJ1-2; D is unresolved. Per the germline V gene, CDR1 is SGHTA and CDR2 is FQGNSA. This CDR3 has 12 residues. V was pared by 4 bases and J by 1 base, with 4 bases between. The CDR3 DNA sequence: TGTGCCAGCAGCTCCAATAACTATGGCTACACCTTC. It specifies CASSSNNYGYTF.

A single count supports this clone. This chain connects TRBV2 to TRBJ2-7; a weak D match, TRBD2 (6 bases). Between the trimmed V and J ends, which lost 6 bases and 0 bases, there was a span of 15 bases. CDR3 length: 15 amino acids. Germline CDR1 SNHLY, CDR2 FYNNEI. This CDR3 is CASRPGTGSSYEQYF. Here the CDR3 DNA reads TGTGCCAGCAGGCCCGGGACTGGGAGCTCCTACGAGCAGTACTTC.

V and J are TRBV5-4 and TRBJ2-2; weak D call: TRBD2 (6 bases). Germline V gene sequence: CDR1 SGHNT, CDR2 YYREEE (reference sequence). V was trimmed by 4 bases and J by 1 base, leaving 11 bases between them. The CDR3 runs 15 residues. As DNA, the CDR3 is TGTGCCAGCAGCGGGGGGACGGTGAACACCGGGGAGCTGTTTTTT. It specifies CASSGGTVNTGELFF. The full variable domain, with the rest looked up from reference TRBV5-4 and TRBJ2-2, is ETGVTQSPTHLIKTRGQQVTLRCSSQSGHNTVSWYQQALGQGPQFIFQYYREEENGRGNFPPRFSGLQFPNYSSELNVNALELDDSALYLCASSGGTVNTGELFFGEGSRLTVL.

This chain links TRBV6-5 with TRBJ1-1; D call uncertain. Trimming removed 6 bases at V and 0 bases at J, with 8 bases between. Germline CDR1 is MNHEY and CDR2 is SVGAGI. The CDR3 contains 13 residues. The CDR3 DNA reads TGTGCCAGCAGCCCGAGGATGAACACTGAAGCTTTCTTT. This sequence encodes CASSPRMNTEAFF.

The chain couples TRBV15 to TRBJ1-4, with 9 bases identical to TRBD1. J gave up 1 base and V 2 bases, and 11 bases lay outside the gene matches. The germline gives CDR1 LNHNV, CDR2 YYDKDF (reference sequence). The CDR3 loop spans 19 amino acids. The DNA of the CDR3 is TGTGCCACCAGCAGAATGACAGGGGGTACGAGAAGAACTAATGAAAAACTGTTTTTT. Protein: CATSRMTGGTRRTNEKLFF.

The chain recombines TRBV30 with TRBJ2-7; 7 nucleotides match TRBD2. Germline CDR1 and CDR2: GTSNPN and SVGIG (reference sequence). J gave up 1 base and V 2 bases, and 8 bases lay outside the gene matches. This CDR3 comprises 15 residues. CDR3 loop: CAWSIVQRGSYEQYF. The CDR3 DNA follows: TGTGCCTGGAGTATCGTTCAGCGGGGTTCCTACGAGCAGTACTTC.

J is TRBJ2-7 and V is TRBV4-1, with 8 bases fitting TRBD1. Germline CDR1 and CDR2: MGHRA and YSYEKL. This CDR3 comprises 14 residues. The junction had 8 bases not matched to a gene; V was cut back by 4 bases and J by 6 bases. The CDR3 loop is CASSRQDRASEQYF. The CDR3, as DNA: TGCGCCAGCAGCCGACAGGACAGGGCTTCCGAGCAGTACTTC.

The chain carries TRBV5-8 and TRBJ1-5; D not certain. V was clipped by 4 bases and J by 2 bases, with 13 bases between them. This CDR3 comprises 15 residues. In germline, CDR1 is SGHTS, CDR2 YDEGEE. The CDR3: CASSVRERGNQPQHF. The CDR3 coding sequence is TGTGCCAGCAGCGTGAGGGAAAGGGGCAATCAGCCCCAGCATTTT.

The sample holds a few counts of this clone. The chain recombines TRBV18 with TRBJ1-1, with D unresolved. The CDR3 is made up of 13 amino acids. V lost 3 bases and J lost 6, with 11 bases in between. CDR1 and CDR2 (germline): KGHSH, LQKENI. For the CDR3, the DNA is TGTGCCAGCTCACCGAGAGCCGGGGCTGAAGCTTTCTTT. Its translation is CASSPRAGAEAFF. The full variable domain, completed using reference TRBV18 and TRBJ1-1, is NAGVMQNPRHLVRRRGQEARLRCSPMKGHSHVYWYRQLPEEGLKFMVYLQKENIIDESGMPKERFSAEFPKEGPSILRIQQVVRGDSAAYFCASSPRAGAEAFFGQGTRLTVV.

V gene TRBV5-1 combines with J gene TRBJ2-7, with a possible D match to TRBD1 (6 bases). This CDR3 has 14 amino acids. Trimming removed 2 bases from V and 2 bases from J, with 11 bases in between. CDR1 and CDR2 from the germline V gene are SGHRS and YFSETQ. DNA for the CDR3: TGCGCCAGCAGCTTCACAGGGTCCCCCTACGAGCAGTACTTC. Amino acid sequence: CASSFTGSPYEQYF.

This chain uses TRBV5-4 with TRBJ2-1; a weak D match, TRBD2 (6 bases). With 0 bases removed from V and 2 bases from J, the gap between germline ends came to 6 bases. CDR1 and CDR2 (germline): SGHNT, YYREEE (reference sequence). The CDR3 has 14 amino acids. Written as DNA, the CDR3 is TGTGCCAGCAGCTTGGTAGCGGCCTACAATGAGCAGTTCTTC. It yields the protein CASSLVAAYNEQFF.

The sample holds a few counts of this clone. This sequence joins TRBV7-9 and TRBJ2-1, with D tentatively TRBD2 (6 bases). This CDR3 region has 12 residues. Germline values: CDR1 SEHNR, CDR2 FQNEAQ (reference sequence). V was clipped by 3 bases and J by 10 bases, with 10 bases between them. CDR3 in DNA: TGTGCCAGCAGCTTCGGGGGTGGGGAGCAGTTCTTC. It is translated as CASSFGGGEQFF. The variable domain in full, with the rest retrieved from reference TRBV7-9 and TRBJ2-1, is DTGVSQNPRHKITKRGQNVTFRCDPISEHNRLYWYRQTLGQGPEFLTYFQNEAQLEKSRLLSDRFSAERPKGSFSTLEIQRTEQGDSAMYLCASSFGGGEQFFGPGTRLTVL.

The rearrangement uses TRBV9 and TRBJ2-5; TRBD1 might be the D (5 bases). The germline gives CDR1 SGDLS, CDR2 YYNGEE. Trimming pared 0 bases from V and 1 base from J, leaving 7 bases between. This CDR3 region has 14 residues. Here the CDR3 reads CASSVATGQETQYF. In DNA, the CDR3 is TGTGCCAGCAGCGTAGCCACAGGCCAAGAGACCCAGTACTTC. Full variable domain (rest looked up from reference TRBV9 and TRBJ2-5): DSGVTQTPKHLITATGQRVTLRCSPRSGDLSVYWYQQSLDQGLQFLIQYYNGEERAKGNILERFSAQQFPDLHSELNLSSLELGDSALYFCASSVATGQETQYFGPGTRLLVL.